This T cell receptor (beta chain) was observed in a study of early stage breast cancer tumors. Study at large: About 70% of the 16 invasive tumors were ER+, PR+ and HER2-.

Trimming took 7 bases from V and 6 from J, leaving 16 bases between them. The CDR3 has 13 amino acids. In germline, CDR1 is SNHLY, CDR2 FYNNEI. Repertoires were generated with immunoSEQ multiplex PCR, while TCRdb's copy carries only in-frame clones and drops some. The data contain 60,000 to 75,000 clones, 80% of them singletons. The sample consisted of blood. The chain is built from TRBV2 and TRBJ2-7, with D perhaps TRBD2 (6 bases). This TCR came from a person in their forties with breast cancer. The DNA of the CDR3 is TGTGCCAGCACGATAGCGGATTACTTCGAGCAGTACTTC. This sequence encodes CASTIADYFEQYF. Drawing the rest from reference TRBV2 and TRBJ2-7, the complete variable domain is EPEVTQTPSHQVTQMGQEVILRCVPISNHLYFYWYRQILGQKVEFLVSFYNNEISEKSEIFDDQFSVERPDGSNFTLKIRSTKLEDSAMYFCASTIADYFEQYFGPGTRLTVT.